These 14 T cell receptor beta chains came from one sample sequenced in a study of beta chain features in type 1 diabetes. As every portion of the isolated RNA was reverse transcribed, the sequencing read expressed TCRB transcripts. This table comes from immunoSEQ multiplex PCR, and its TCRdb copy is limited to in-frame clones, with some not included. The sample holds about 130,000 clones; around a tenth are singletons and the top ten take roughly 0.7%. The specimen was central memory CD4+ T cells from blood. The receptor source for this set is a young man in good health.

The V gene is TRBV28, the J gene TRBJ2-3, with 8 bases that match TRBD1. This CDR3 is built from 16 residues. CDR1 MDHEN and CDR2 SYDVKM come from the germline V gene. J was trimmed by 5 bases and V by 1 base; bases with no gene match: 8. CDR3: CASSLSGQGAEDTQYF. In nucleotides, the CDR3 is TGTGCCAGCAGTTTATCCGGGCAGGGGGCGGAAGATACGCAGTATTTT. Filled out from reference TRBV28 and TRBJ2-3, the complete variable domain reads DVKVTQSSRYLVKRTGEKVFLECVQDMDHENMFWYRQDPGLGLRLIYFSYDVKMKEKGDIPEGYSVSREKKERFSLILESASTNQTSMYLCASSLSGQGAEDTQYFGPGTRLTVL.

A few counts support this clone. V usage is TRBV15 and J usage is TRBJ1-5; the D gene is possibly TRBD1 (6 bases). This CDR3 contains 17 residues. Germline-derived CDR1 and CDR2 are LNHNV and YYDKDF (reference sequence). The germline V and J ends were trimmed by 0 bases and 4 bases, with 16 bases remaining between them. The CDR3 DNA sequence: TGTGCCACCAGCAGAGATACAAATTCAGGGGTGAATCAGCCCCAGCATTTT. Protein sequence: CATSRDTNSGVNQPQHF.

The J gene is TRBJ2-7, the V gene TRBV5-1, with D possibly being TRBD2 (5 bases). The germline CDR1 and CDR2 sequences are SGHRS and YFSETQ. Trimming took off 4 bases at V and 4 bases at J, with 15 bases between the two ends. The CDR3 length is 14 residues. The CDR3 spells CASSVGLDHYEQYF. The CDR3 DNA reads as TGCGCCAGCAGCGTTGGACTGGATCATTACGAGCAGTACTTC.

The chain links TRBV11-2 to TRBJ1-1, with 7 bases that match TRBD1. The CDR3 has 14 amino acids. Germline lookup yields CDR1 SGHAT and CDR2 FQNNGV. V lost 0 bases to trimming and J lost 5 bases; unmatched junction nucleotides: 3. CDR3 DNA sequence: TGTGCCAGCAGCTTAGATGGCAGGGGGACTGAAGCTTTCTTT. Its translation is CASSLDGRGTEAFF.

This rearrangement joins TRBV30 to TRBJ1-5; D perhaps matches TRBD1 (6 bases). CDR3 length equals 13 residues. The germline gives CDR1 GTSNPN, CDR2 SVGIG (reference sequence). V was shortened by 2 bases and J by 7 bases, with 12 bases between the two germline ends. DNA of the CDR3: TGTGCCTGGAGTTGGGCAGGGGCACAGCCCCAGCATTTT. Its protein product is CAWSWAGAQPQHF. The variable domain in full, completed from reference TRBV30 and TRBJ1-5, reads SQTIHQWPATLVQPVGSPLSLECTVEGTSNPNLYWYRQAAGRGLQLLFYSVGIGQISSEVPQNLSASRPQDRQFILSSKKLLLSDSGFYLCAWSWAGAQPQHFGDGTRLSIL.

The chain joins TRBV15 to TRBJ1-3, with D perhaps TRBD1 (5 bases). The germline CDR1 and CDR2 sequences are LNHNV and YYDKDF (reference sequence). CDR3 length: 15 residues. The ends were cut back, 2 bases at V and 3 bases at J, with 11 bases in the middle. CDR3 DNA: TGTGCCACCAGCAGACAACTGGACATTGGAAACACCATATATTTT. Translated: CATSRQLDIGNTIYF. Filled out from reference TRBV15 and TRBJ1-3, the complete variable domain reads DAMVIQNPRYQVTQFGKPVTLSCSQTLNHNVMYWYQQKSSQAPKLLFHYYDKDFNNEADTPDNFQSRRPNTSFCFLDIRSPGLGDTAMYLCATSRQLDIGNTIYFGEGSWLTVV.

This clone was detected only a few times. The chain recombines TRBV11-2 with TRBJ1-1; weak D call: TRBD1 (6 bases). Germline V lookup: CDR1 SGHAT, CDR2 FQNNGV. The CDR3 consists of 15 residues. V was pared by 3 bases and J by 1 base, with 12 bases between. In DNA form, the CDR3 reads TGTGCCAGCAGCTTCGAGGGACACAAGAACACTGAAGCTTTCTTT. Translation gives CASSFEGHKNTEAFF.

This clone was found a few times. The rearrangement joins TRBV20-1 to TRBJ2-1; D ambiguous. V was clipped by 6 bases and J by 6 bases, with 9 bases between them. Germline V gene data show CDR1 as DFQATT and CDR2 as SNEGSKA (reference sequence). The CDR3 spans 11 residues. CDR3: CSAYASNEQFF. CDR3 nucleotide sequence: TGCAGTGCCTACGCGTCCAATGAGCAGTTCTTC.

This clone has a handful of counts. The chain combines TRBV4-3 with TRBJ2-3, with a tentative D call TRBD2 (6 bases). The CDR3 loop spans 15 amino acids. CDR1 and CDR2 from the germline V gene are LGHNA and YSLEER. V dropped 0 bases and J dropped 5 bases, with 12 bases sitting between them. In DNA, the CDR3 is TGCGCCAGCAGCCAAGATGGGCGGGGCGGAGATACGCAGTATTTT. It codes for CASSQDGRGGDTQYF.

The gene calls are TRBV5-4 and TRBJ1-6, with D unresolved. This CDR3 comprises 15 residues. Trimming removed 0 bases at V and 6 bases at J, with 10 bases between. CDR1 and CDR2 from the germline V gene are SGHNT and YYREEE (reference sequence). The CDR3 loop reads CASSLDHPGNSPLHF. The CDR3 nucleotides read TGTGCCAGCAGCTTGGATCATCCGGGTAATTCACCCCTCCACTTT.

This clone has just a few counts. This sequence joins TRBV27 and TRBJ1-2; D perhaps matches TRBD1 (6 bases). This CDR3 comprises 15 residues. V was clipped by 3 bases and J by 5 bases, with 16 bases between them. Germline V gene sequence: CDR1 MNHEY, CDR2 SMNVEV (reference sequence). As DNA, the CDR3 is TGTGCCAGCAGTTTCGGGTTGAACAGGGATTATGGCTACACCTTC. This sequence encodes CASSFGLNRDYGYTF.

The chain uses TRBV7-9 and TRBJ2-5, with 7 bases identical to TRBD2. The tail of the sequence fits TRBJ2-7 better, so the J call may be wrong. The CDR3 consists of 15 residues. Germline CDR1 reads SEHNR; CDR2 reads FQNEAQ (reference sequence). The CDR3 protein is CASGLASGLGYEQYF. CDR3 sequence (DNA): TGTGCCAGCGGCCTGGCTAGCGGTCTAGGGTACGAGCAGTACTTC.

The chain combines TRBV4-2 with TRBJ2-7; 9 bases fit TRBD1. The germline V gene encodes CDR1 LGHNA and CDR2 YNFKEQ. The CDR3 is 16 amino acids. The V segment lost 3 bases and the J segment 2 bases; nucleotides outside the gene matches: 8. In nucleotides, the CDR3 is TGTGCCAGCAGCCAGGACGGACAGGGGAGGACCTACGAGCAGTACTTC. Translation: CASSQDGQGRTYEQYF.

This clone came up a few times. The chain combines TRBV7-2 with TRBJ2-3; TRBD1 matches at 7 bases. CDR3 size: 15 residues. Germline loops: CDR1 SGHTA, CDR2 FQGNSA. Trimming at V came to 3 bases and at J to 4 bases, leaving 7 bases not matched to a gene. The CDR3 DNA sequence: TGTGCCAGCAGCTTCGGTAACAGGGGCGCAGATACGCAGTATTTT. This translates into CASSFGNRGADTQYF.